The entry that follows covers one TCR beta chain sequence. The data were obtained in a study of cytomegalovirus exposure and HLA in healthy donors. The PCR contained 60 Vbeta and 13 Jbeta primers. The assay was immunoSEQ multiplex PCR, and TCRdb's table has in-frame clones only and misses some. There are roughly 150,000 clones in the sample; around 10% occur only once, and approximately 1.8% lies in the top ten. This receptor was identified in a male donor in good health and CMV-seronegative. Source material: PBMCs.

The CDR3 DNA sequence: TGTGCCACCAGCAGAGATAGCGGGGGGGCAGATACGCAGTATTTT. Translated, it gives CATSRDSGGADTQYF. The rearrangement links TRBV15 to TRBJ2-3; 11 bases are a match to TRBD2. The V and J ends lost 0 bases and 4 bases, in that order; junction bases with no gene match: 0. The CDR3 sequence is 15 residues long. CDR1 and CDR2 (germline): LNHNV, YYDKDF (reference sequence).